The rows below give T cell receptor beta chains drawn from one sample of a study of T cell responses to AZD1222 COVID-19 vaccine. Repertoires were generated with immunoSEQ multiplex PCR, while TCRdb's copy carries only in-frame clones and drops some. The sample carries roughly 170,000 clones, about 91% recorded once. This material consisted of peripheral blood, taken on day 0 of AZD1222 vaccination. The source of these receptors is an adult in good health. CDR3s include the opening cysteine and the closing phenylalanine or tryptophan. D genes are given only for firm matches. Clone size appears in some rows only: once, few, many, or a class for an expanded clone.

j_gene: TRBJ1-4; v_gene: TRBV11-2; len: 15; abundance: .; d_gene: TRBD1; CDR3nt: TGTGCCAGCAGCTTGAGCGACAGGGAGGTTGGAAAACTGTTTTTT; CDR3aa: CASSLSDREVGKLFF
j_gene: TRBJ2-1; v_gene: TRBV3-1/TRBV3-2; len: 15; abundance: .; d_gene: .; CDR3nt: TGTGCCAGCAGCCTCTCGGGGGCTCCCTACAATGAGCAGTTCTTC; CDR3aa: CASSLSGAPYNEQFF
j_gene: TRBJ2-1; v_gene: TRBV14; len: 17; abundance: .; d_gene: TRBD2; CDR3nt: TGTGCCAGCAGCCAATTTATACTAGCGGGAGTAGACAATGAGCAGTTCTTC; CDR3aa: CASSQFILAGVDNEQFF
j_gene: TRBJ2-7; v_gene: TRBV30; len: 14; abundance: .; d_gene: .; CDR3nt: TGTGCCTGGAATCAGTTGGGGAGCTCCTACGAGCAGTACTTC; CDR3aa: CAWNQLGSSYEQYF
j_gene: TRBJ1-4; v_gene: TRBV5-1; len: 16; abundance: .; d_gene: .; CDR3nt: TGCGCCAGCAGCTTGGCTACAGGGATTACTAATGAAAAACTGTTTTTT; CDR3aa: CASSLATGITNEKLFF
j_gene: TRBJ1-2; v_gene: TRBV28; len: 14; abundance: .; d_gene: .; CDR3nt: TGTGCCAGCAGTTTAGCCGGACGGACCTATGGCTACACCTTC; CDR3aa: CASSLAGRTYGYTF
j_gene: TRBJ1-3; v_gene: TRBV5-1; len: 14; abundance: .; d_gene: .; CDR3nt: TGCGCCAGCAGCCGAGGTGAGGCTGGAAACACCATATATTTT; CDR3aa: CASSRGEAGNTIYF
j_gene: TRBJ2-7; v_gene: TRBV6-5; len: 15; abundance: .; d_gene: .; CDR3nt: TGTGCCAGCAGTTACTCCCGGACACTTTCCTACGAGCAGTACTTC; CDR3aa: CASSYSRTLSYEQYF
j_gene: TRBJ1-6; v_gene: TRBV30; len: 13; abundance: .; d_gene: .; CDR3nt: TGTGCCTGGAGTCGGACGACATCTTCACCCCTCCACTTT; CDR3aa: CAWSRTTSSPLHF
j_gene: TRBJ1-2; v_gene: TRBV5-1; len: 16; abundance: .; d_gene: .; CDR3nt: TGCGCCAGCAGCTTAGGGCGGACAGAGGCTAACTATGGCTACACCTTC; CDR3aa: CASSLGRTEANYGYTF
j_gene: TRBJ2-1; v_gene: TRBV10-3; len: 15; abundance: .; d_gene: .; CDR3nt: TGTGCCATCAGCTCGGGACAAAGCTCCTACAATGAGCAGTTCTTC; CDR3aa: CAISSGQSSYNEQFF
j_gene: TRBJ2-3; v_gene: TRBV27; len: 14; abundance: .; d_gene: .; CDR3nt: TGTGCCAGCAGTCGCGGGGTGGGGACAGATACGCAGTATTTT; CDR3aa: CASSRGVGTDTQYF
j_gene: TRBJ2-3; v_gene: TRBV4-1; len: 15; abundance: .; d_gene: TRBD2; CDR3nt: TGCGCCAGCAGCCAATGGGGACTAGGGACAGATACGCAGTATTTT; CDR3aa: CASSQWGLGTDTQYF
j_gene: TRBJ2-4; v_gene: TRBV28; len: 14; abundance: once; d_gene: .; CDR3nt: TGTGCCAGCAGTTTAGGCAGAGCCAAAAACATTCAGTACTTC; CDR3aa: CASSLGRAKNIQYF